This T cell receptor (beta chain) was sequenced in a study of T cell responses to AZD1222 COVID-19 vaccine. This clone has only a few counts. Antigen specificity is unknown. CDR1 is LNHDA, CDR2 SQIVND, per germline (reference sequence). The CDR3 covers 13 residues. With 5 bases removed from V and 2 bases from J, the gap between germline ends came to 9 bases. Sequencing used immunoSEQ multiplex PCR; TCRdb keeps in-frame clones, though not all of them. The sample includes approximately 150,000 clones, about 90% of them seen just once. Whole-study findings and limits: Reportedly, nearly half the spike-specific TCRs target unmutated variant regions.

This clonotype originated in an adult in good health. This sample comprised peripheral blood, obtained on day 0 of AZD1222 vaccination. The chain carries TRBV19 and TRBJ1-1; weak D call: TRBD1 (6 bases). The DNA of the CDR3 is TGTGCCAGTAGTTTGGACAGAAACACTGAAGCTTTCTTT. This encodes CASSLDRNTEAFF.